This T cell receptor (beta chain) stems from a study of blood T cell repertoires in COVID-19. Background on the study: Spain, Italy and the United States supplied samples that represented acute and convalescent COVID-19. T cells, B-cell-depleted T cells, or PBMCs provided the cDNA or gDNA that served as material.

Germline CDR1 LNHNV, CDR2 YYDKDF (reference sequence). CDR3 length: 16 amino acids. The J segment lost 9 bases and the V segment lost 1 base, leaving 8 bases of the junction unmatched. Authors' methods: Reference gene primer amplification gave nucleated cell count estimates. Using immunoSEQ multiplex PCR, the repertoire was profiled, and TCRdb retains in-frame clones only, with some absent. V and J calls and clone size come straight from that table; D and trimming were deduced from the DNA. The sample gives under 70,000 clones, approximately 90% of which show up once; approximately 6.6% is in the top ten.

The sequence derives from a woman aged 55-70 years with active or convalescent COVID-19. Sequences were obtained from peripheral blood. This chain links TRBV15 with TRBJ2-1; 11 bases line up with TRBD2. This CDR3 is CATSRVLAGVGSEQFF. CDR3 bases: TGTGCCACCAGCAGAGTACTAGCGGGAGTCGGCAGTGAGCAGTTCTTC.